The clone carrying this T cell receptor beta chain was observed a few times. The antigen is not known. The sample belongs to a study of siplizumab effects on memory and regulatory T cells. Cells from the mixed lymphocyte reaction were cocultured for over five days at 37°C. The germline V gene encodes CDR1 SGHDT and CDR2 YYEEEE. V lost 3 bases, J lost 3 bases, and 19 bases lay in between. This CDR3 region has 16 residues. TCRdb keeps only in-frame clones here, not all; method: immunoSEQ multiplex PCR. The data show fewer than 8,000 clones, with about a third seen just once and roughly 15% held by the top ten.

Sequenced material: CFSE-low (dividing) CD8+ T cells sorted from an allogeneic mixed lymphocyte reaction. V is TRBV5-6 and J is TRBJ2-7, with D maybe TRBD2 (6 bases). The receptor's source is a human donor in good health; the cells came from an allogeneic mixed lymphocyte reaction. In DNA, the CDR3 is TGTGCCAGCAGCTCACAAACGGGACTCCAGGTCTACGAGCAGTACTTC. This translates into CASSSQTGLQVYEQYF.